The entry that follows covers one T cell receptor beta chain sequence. The antigen is unknown. This entry belongs to a study of OX40 agonist ivuxolimab in advanced cancers. On the study more broadly: The patients' treatment was ivuxolimab, an agonistic anti-OX40 (CD134) antibody. Prior checkpoint blockade (anti-PD-1, anti-PD-L1 or anti-CTLA-4) was permitted; roughly 40% had it. Participants, roughly 81% male, averaged roughly 55 years of age, ranging from roughly 20 to 80. General study findings and limits: Average numbers of expanded clones were greater in CD8+ T cells than in CD4+.

CDR3 length: 15 amino acids. Germline values: CDR1 LNHDA, CDR2 SQIVND (reference sequence). The V end lost 0 bases, the J end lost 6 bases, and 13 bases lay between the germline ends. Clones were sequenced by immunoSEQ multiplex PCR, and TCRdb holds only the in-frame ones, with some missing. Of some 30,000 clones in the sample, about four fifths were seen once. This clonotype originated in an adult with an advanced solid tumor such as melanoma, head and neck, liver or kidney cancer. Source: CD4+ or CD8+ T cells sorted from blood, taken in a trial of the OX40 agonist ivuxolimab. This chain links TRBV19 with TRBJ2-3, with a tentative D call TRBD2 (5 bases). CDR3 region: CASSIDTSGGDTQYF. The CDR3 DNA reads TGTGCCAGTAGTATAGATACGAGCGGCGGGGATACGCAGTATTTT.